Presented here are 13 T cell receptor beta chains from one specimen sequenced in a study of cytomegalovirus exposure and HLA in healthy donors. Measured with immunoSEQ multiplex PCR; TCRdb has only the in-frame clones, and not every one. The sample lists fewer than 350,000 clones; 88% were seen once. The material sequenced was PBMCs. The receptors shown here come from a woman between 18 and 29 years old in good health and CMV-seronegative.

The chain joins TRBV30 to TRBJ2-7; TRBD2 agrees at 10 bases. This CDR3 comprises 13 residues. The V gene's germline CDR1 is GTSNPN and CDR2 SVGIG (reference sequence). V shed 7 bases and J 7 bases; nucleotides not matched to a gene: 10. CDR3 in amino acids: CASTFLAGVEQYF. The DNA for the CDR3 is TGTGCCTCGACCTTCCTAGCGGGAGTGGAGCAGTACTTC.

The V call is TRBV6-1, the J call TRBJ1-3; 7 bases line up with TRBD1. The CDR3 spans 13 residues. Germline lookup yields CDR1 MNHNS and CDR2 SASEGT. V lost 8 bases and J lost 0; bases outside the gene matches: 1. This chain's CDR3 is CASDRVSGNTIYF. CDR3 in DNA: TGTGCCAGCGACAGGGTCTCTGGAAACACCATATATTTT.

The rearrangement links TRBV13 to TRBJ2-5, with D tentatively TRBD1 (5 bases). Germline V CDR1 and CDR2: PRHDT, FYEKMQ (reference sequence). The CDR3 spans 12 residues. Deletions cut 5 bases from V and 4 bases from J, with 8 bases between. CDR3 sequence (DNA): TGTGCCAGCAGCCTGGGGCCAGAGACCCAGTACTTC. Amino acids: CASSLGPETQYF.

This sequence joins TRBV28 and TRBJ2-2; TRBD1 agrees at 7 bases. J was trimmed by 6 bases and V by 3 bases; bases with no gene match: 10. CDR1 and CDR2 (germline): MDHEN, SYDVKM. CDR3 length: 16 amino acids. The CDR3, as DNA: TGTGCCAGCAGTTTTTTGGACAGGAGTCCTTCCGGGGAGCTGTTTTTT. As protein: CASSFLDRSPSGELFF.

This chain uses TRBV28 with TRBJ2-3; possibly TRBD2 for D (7 bases). Germline CDR1 reads MDHEN; CDR2 reads SYDVKM. V lost 8 bases and J 3 bases, leaving 30 bases between the germline ends. This CDR3 is 19 amino acids long. The CDR3 nucleotides read TGTGCCAGCCGACCCCCGGGGGGCGCGCGAATTCAAAGGACAGATACGCAGTATTTT. It is translated as CASRPPGGARIQRTDTQYF.

This chain connects TRBV5-4 to TRBJ2-5; a weak D match, TRBD2 (5 bases). CDR1 and CDR2 from the germline V gene are SGHNT and YYREEE (reference sequence). The ends were cut back, 3 bases at V and 7 bases at J, with 13 bases in the middle. This CDR3 has 13 residues. CDR3 loop: CASSSTAEWTQYF. The CDR3 bases are TGTGCCAGCAGCTCCACAGCGGAGTGGACCCAGTACTTC.

This clone appeared once. CDR3 protein: CSVGDGWQPQHF. In DNA, the CDR3 is TGCAGCGTTGGAGACGGGTGGCAGCCCCAGCATTTT. The chain uses TRBV29-1 and TRBJ1-5; D gene ambiguous. The germline V gene encodes CDR1 SQVTM and CDR2 ANQGSEA. This CDR3 comprises 12 residues. Trimming took off 4 bases at V and 7 bases at J, with 11 bases between the two ends.

The gene calls are TRBV9 and TRBJ2-1, with TRBD2 matching over 9 bases. The J segment lost 8 bases and the V segment lost 3 bases, leaving 18 bases of the junction unmatched. The CDR3 runs to 18 residues. From germline, CDR1 is SGDLS and CDR2 YYNGEE. This chain's CDR3 is CASSAQAQRGVLVDEQFF. The CDR3 region has the DNA TGTGCCAGCAGCGCGCAGGCCCAGCGGGGGGTCCTTGTTGATGAGCAGTTCTTC.

The chain joins TRBV28 to TRBJ1-6; D is possibly TRBD1 (5 bases). The V and J ends lost 6 bases and 14 bases respectively, with 14 bases between them. CDR3 length: 12 amino acids. Germline CDR1 MDHEN, CDR2 SYDVKM. Here the CDR3 reads CASREEGLALHF. CDR3 DNA: TGTGCCAGCAGGGAGGAGGGGCTGGCCCTCCACTTT.

J is TRBJ2-3 and V is TRBV6-1; D is perhaps TRBD1 (9 bases). Germline assignment: CDR1 MNHNS and CDR2 SASEGT. There are 17 residues in the CDR3. Trimming stripped 6 bases from V and 6 bases from J, with 25 bases between. This CDR3 reads CASSERGGTGFMDTQYF. Here the CDR3 DNA reads TGTGCCAGCAGCGAACGCGGGGGGACAGGGTTTATGGATACGCAGTATTTT.

The chain uses TRBV5-6 and TRBJ1-2; the D is unclear. The germline CDR1 and CDR2 sequences are SGHDT and YYEEEE. The V end lost 0 bases, the J end lost 8 bases, and 14 bases lay between the germline ends. The CDR3 extends over 14 amino acids. CDR3 bases: TGTGCCAGCAGCTTGGCGGTCGGCCCCAGGGGCTACACCTTC. Translating gives CASSLAVGPRGYTF.

The chain combines TRBV2 with TRBJ2-7; 14 bases fit TRBD2. Trimming took 6 bases from V and 3 from J; bases not matched to a gene: 4. CDR3 length: 15 residues. CDR1 SNHLY and CDR2 FYNNEI come from the germline V gene. CDR3 DNA sequence: TGTGCCAGCAGCACCGGGACTAGCGGGGGCTACGAGCAGTACTTC. As protein: CASSTGTSGGYEQYF.

The rearrangement uses TRBV7-3 and TRBJ1-5; D not resolved. Trimming took off 5 bases at V and 5 bases at J, with 10 bases between the two ends. This CDR3 comprises 13 residues. Germline-derived CDR1 and CDR2 are SGHTA and FQGTGA. Here the CDR3 DNA reads TGTGCCAGCAGCCTCTACCCTGATCAGCCCCAGCATTTT. Its translation: CASSLYPDQPQHF.